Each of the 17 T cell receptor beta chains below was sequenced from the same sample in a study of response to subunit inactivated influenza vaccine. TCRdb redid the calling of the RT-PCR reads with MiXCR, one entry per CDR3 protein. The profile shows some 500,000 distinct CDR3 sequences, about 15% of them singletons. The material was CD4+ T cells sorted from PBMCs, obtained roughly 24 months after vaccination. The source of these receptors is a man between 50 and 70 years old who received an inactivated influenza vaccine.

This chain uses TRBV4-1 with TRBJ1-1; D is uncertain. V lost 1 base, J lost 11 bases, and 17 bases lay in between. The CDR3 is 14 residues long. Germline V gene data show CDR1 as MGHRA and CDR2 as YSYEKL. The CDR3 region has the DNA TGCGCCAGCAGCCAAGCAGGTCGGAGGTGGATTGCTTTCTTT. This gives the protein CASSQAGRRWIAFF.

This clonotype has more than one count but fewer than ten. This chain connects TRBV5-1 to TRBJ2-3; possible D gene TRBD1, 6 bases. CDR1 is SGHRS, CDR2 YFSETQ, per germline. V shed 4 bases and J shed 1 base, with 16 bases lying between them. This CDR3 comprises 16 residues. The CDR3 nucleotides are TGCGCCAGCAGCCCTGGGACACTCGGGGGCACAGATACGCAGTATTTT. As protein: CASSPGTLGGTDTQYF.

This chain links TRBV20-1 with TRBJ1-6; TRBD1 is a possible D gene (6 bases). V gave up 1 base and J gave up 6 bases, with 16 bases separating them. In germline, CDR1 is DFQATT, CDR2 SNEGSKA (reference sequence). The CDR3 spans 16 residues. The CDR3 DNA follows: TGCAGTGCTAGAGTCTCAACGACAGGAATTAATTCACCCCTCCACTTT. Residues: CSARVSTTGINSPLHF.

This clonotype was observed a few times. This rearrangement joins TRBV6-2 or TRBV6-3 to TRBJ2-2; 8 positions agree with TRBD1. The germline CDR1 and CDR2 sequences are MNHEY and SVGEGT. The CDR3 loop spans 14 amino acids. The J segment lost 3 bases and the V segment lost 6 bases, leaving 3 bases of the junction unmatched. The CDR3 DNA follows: TGTGCCAGCAGAGACAGGGGTTACACCGGGGAGCTGTTTTTT. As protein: CASRDRGYTGELFF.

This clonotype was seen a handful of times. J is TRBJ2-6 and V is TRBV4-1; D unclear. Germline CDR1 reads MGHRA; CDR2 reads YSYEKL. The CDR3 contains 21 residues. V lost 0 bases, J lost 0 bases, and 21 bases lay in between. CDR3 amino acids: CASSQDVSLGRWGSGANVLTF. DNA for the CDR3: TGCGCCAGCAGCCAAGATGTAAGCTTGGGTCGGTGGGGCTCTGGGGCCAACGTCCTGACTTTC.

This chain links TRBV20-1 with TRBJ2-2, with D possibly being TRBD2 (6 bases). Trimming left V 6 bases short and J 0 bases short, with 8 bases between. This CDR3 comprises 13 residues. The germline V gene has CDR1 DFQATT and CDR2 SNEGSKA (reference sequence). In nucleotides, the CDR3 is TGCAGTGCCGCGGGGCCGAACACCGGGGAGCTGTTTTTT. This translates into CSAAGPNTGELFF.

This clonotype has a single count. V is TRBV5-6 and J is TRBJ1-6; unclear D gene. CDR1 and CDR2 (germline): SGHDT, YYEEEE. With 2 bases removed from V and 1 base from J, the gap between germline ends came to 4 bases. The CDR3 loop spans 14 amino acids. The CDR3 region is CASSFRSYNSPLHF. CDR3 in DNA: TGTGCCAGCAGCTTCCGGTCCTATAATTCACCCCTCCACTTT.

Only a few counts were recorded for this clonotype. In DNA, the CDR3 is TGTGCCAGCAGTTTTGGGGTAGCGGGGGGGGCCCGGGATACGCAGTATTTT. Translated, it gives CASSFGVAGGARDTQYF. The chain combines TRBV12-3 or TRBV12-4 with TRBJ2-3, with 11 bases fitting TRBD2. The length of the CDR3 is 17 residues. V dropped 3 bases and J dropped 6; count of bases not matched to a gene: 11.

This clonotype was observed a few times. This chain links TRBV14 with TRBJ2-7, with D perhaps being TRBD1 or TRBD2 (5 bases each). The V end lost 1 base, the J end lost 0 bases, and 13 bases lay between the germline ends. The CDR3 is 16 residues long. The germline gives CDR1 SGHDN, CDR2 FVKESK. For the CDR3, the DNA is TGTGCCAGCAGCCAAGCATATGGGGGTAGCTCCTACGAGCAGTACTTC. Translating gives CASSQAYGGSSYEQYF.

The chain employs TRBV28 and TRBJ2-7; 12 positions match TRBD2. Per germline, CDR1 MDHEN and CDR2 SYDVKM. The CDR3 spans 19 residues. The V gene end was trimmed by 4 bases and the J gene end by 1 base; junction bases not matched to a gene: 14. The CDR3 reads CASSSRPGLAGPLSYEQYF. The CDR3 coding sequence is TGTGCCAGCAGTTCGCGCCCGGGACTAGCGGGCCCTTTATCCTACGAGCAGTACTTC.

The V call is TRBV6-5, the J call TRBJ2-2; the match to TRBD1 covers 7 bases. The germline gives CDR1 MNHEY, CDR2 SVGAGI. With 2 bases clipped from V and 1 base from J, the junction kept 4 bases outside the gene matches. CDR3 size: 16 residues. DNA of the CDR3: TGTGCCAGCAGTTACACCGGGACAGTGAACACCGGGGAGCTGTTTTTT. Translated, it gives CASSYTGTVNTGELFF.

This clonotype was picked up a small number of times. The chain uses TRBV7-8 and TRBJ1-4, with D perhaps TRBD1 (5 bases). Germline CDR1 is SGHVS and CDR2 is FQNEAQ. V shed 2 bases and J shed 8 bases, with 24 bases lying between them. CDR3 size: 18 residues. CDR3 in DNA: TGTGCCAGCAGCTTAAGTATTGTTGCAGGGCAGTTTGGCGAAAAACTGTTTTTT. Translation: CASSLSIVAGQFGEKLFF.

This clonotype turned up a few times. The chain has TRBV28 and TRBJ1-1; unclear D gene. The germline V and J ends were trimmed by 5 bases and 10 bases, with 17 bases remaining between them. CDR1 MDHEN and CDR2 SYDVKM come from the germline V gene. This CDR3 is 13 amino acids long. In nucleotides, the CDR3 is TGTGCCAGCAGTCCCCCGGTCCCCGGCGGAGCTTTCTTT. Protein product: CASSPPVPGGAFF.

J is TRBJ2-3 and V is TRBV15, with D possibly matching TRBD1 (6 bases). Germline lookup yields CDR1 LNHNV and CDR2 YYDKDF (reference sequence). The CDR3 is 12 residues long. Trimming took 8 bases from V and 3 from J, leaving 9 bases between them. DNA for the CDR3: TGTGCCACCGGGCAGGGGACAGATACGCAGTATTTT. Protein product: CATGQGTDTQYF.

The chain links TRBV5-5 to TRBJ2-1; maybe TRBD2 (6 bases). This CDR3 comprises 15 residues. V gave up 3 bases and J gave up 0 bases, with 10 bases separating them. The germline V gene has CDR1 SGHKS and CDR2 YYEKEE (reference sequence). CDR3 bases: TGTGCCAGCAGCTGGGACTGGGGCTCCTACAATGAGCAGTTCTTC. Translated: CASSWDWGSYNEQFF.

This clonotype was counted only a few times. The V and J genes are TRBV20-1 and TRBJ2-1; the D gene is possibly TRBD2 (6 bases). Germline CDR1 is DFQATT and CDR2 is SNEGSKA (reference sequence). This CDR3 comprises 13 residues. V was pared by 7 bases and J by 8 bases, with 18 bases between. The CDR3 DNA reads TGCAGTGGGACTACCCTAACATTGCATGAGCAGTTCTTC. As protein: CSGTTLTLHEQFF.

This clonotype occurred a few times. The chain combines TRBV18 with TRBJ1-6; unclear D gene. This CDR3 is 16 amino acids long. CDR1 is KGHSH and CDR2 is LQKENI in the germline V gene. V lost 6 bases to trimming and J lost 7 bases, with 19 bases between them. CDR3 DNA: TGTGCCAGCTCCCTTACCGGTTCCGGAGAGAATTCACCCCTCCACTTT. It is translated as CASSLTGSGENSPLHF. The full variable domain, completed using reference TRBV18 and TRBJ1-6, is NAGVMQNPRHLVRRRGQEARLRCSPMKGHSHVYWYRQLPEEGLKFMVYLQKENIIDESGMPKERFSAEFPKEGPSILRIQQVVRGDSAAYFCASSLTGSGENSPLHFGNGTRLTVT.